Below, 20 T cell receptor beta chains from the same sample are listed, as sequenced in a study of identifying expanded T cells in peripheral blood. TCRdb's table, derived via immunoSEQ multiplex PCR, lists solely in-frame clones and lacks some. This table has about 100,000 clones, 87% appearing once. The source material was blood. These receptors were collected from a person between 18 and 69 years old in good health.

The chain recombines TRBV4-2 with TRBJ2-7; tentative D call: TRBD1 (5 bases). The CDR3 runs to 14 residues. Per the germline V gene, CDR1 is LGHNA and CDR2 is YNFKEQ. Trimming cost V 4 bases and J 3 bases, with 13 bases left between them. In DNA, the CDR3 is TGTGCCAGCAGCCGCCAGGGCGCGGACTACGAGCAGTACTTC. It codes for CASSRQGADYEQYF.

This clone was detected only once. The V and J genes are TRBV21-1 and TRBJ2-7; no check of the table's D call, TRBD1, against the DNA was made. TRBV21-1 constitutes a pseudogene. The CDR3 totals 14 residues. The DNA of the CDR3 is TGTGCCAGCAGCAATCGACAGGGGTTCTACGAGCAGTACTTC. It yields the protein CASSNRQGFYEQYF.

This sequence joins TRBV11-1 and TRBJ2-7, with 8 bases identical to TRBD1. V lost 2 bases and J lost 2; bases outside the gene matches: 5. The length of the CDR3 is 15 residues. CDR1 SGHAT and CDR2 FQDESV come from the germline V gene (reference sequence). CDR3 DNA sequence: TGTGCCAGCAGCTTAACCGGGACAGGTACCTACGAGCAGTACTTC. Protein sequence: CASSLTGTGTYEQYF.

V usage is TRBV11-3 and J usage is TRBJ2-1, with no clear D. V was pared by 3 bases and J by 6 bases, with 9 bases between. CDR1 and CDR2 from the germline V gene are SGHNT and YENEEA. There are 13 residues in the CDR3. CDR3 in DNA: TGTGCCAGCAGCTTCCTCCCGGGCAATGAGCAGTTCTTC. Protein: CASSFLPGNEQFF.

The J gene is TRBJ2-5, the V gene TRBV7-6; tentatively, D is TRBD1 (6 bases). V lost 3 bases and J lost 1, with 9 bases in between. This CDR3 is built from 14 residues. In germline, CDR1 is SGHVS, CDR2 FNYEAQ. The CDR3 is CASSLGHLQETQYF. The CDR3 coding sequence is TGTGCCAGCAGCTTGGGACACCTCCAAGAGACCCAGTACTTC. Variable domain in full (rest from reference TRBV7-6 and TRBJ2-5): GAGVSQSPRYKVTKRGQDVALRCDPISGHVSLYWYRQALGQGPEFLTYFNYEAQQDKSGLPNDRFSAERPEGSISTLTIQRTEQRDSAMYRCASSLGHLQETQYFGPGTRLLVL.

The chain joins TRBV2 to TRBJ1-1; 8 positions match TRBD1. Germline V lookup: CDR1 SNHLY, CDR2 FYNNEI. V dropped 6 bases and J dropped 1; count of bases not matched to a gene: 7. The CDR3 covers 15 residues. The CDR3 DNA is TGTGCCAGCAGCGCAACCGACAGGGGGAACACTGAAGCTTTCTTT. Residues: CASSATDRGNTEAFF.

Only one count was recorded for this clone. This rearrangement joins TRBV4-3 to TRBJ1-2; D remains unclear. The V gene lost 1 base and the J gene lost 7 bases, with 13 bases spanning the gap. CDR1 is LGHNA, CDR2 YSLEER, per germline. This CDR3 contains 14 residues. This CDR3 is CASSQVLAGGGYTF. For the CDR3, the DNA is TGCGCCAGCAGCCAAGTTTTGGCAGGCGGTGGCTACACCTTC.

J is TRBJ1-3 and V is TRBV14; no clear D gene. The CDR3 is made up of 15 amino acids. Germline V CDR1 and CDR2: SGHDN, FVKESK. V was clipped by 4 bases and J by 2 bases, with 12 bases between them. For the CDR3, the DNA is TGTGCCAGCAGCCCTTTTTCGCGCGCTGGAAACACCATATATTTT. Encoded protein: CASSPFSRAGNTIYF.

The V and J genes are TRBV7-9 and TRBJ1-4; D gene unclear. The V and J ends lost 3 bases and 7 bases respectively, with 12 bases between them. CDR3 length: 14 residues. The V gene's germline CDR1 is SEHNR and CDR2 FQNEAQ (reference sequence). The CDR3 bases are TGTGCCAGCAGCTTTCGAATCGAGCCTGAAAAACTGTTTTTT. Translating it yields CASSFRIEPEKLFF.

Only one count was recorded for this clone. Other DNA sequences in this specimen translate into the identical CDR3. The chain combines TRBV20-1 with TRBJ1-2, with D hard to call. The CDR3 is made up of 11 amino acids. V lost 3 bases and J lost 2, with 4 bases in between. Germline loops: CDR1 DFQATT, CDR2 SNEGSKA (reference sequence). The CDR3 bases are TGCAGTGCTAGCGACAACTATGGCTACACCTTC. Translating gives CSASDNYGYTF.

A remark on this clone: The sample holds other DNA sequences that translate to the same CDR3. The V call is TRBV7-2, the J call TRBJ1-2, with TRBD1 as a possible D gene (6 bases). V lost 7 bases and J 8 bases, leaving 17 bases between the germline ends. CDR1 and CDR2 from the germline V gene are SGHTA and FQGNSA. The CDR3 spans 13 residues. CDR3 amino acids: CASTPGGAQGYTF. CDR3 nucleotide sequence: TGTGCCAGCACTCCGGGGGGGGCGCAGGGCTACACCTTC.

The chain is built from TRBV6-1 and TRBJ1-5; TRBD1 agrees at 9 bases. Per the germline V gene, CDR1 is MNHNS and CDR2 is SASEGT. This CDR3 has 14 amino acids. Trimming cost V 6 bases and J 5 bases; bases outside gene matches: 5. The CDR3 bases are TGTGCCAGCAGCCCCGGGACAGGGTATCAGCCCCAGCATTTT. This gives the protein CASSPGTGYQPQHF.

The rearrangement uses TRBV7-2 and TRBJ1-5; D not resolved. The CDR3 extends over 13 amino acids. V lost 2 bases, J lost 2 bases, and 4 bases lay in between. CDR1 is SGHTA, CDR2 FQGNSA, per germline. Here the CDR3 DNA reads TGTGCCAGCAGCTTACGTGGCAATCAGCCCCAGCATTTT. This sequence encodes CASSLRGNQPQHF.

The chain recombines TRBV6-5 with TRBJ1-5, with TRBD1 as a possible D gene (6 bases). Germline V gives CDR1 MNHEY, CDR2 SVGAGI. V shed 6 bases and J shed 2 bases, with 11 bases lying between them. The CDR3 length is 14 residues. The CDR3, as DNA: TGTGCCAGCAGCCCCGACAGGCGCAATCAGCCCCAGCATTTT. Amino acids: CASSPDRRNQPQHF.

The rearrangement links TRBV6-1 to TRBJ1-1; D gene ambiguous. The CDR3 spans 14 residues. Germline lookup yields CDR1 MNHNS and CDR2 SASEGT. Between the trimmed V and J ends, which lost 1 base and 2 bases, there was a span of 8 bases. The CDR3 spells CASSEGMKNTEAFF. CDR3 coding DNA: TGTGCCAGCAGTGAAGGGATGAAAAACACTGAAGCTTTCTTT.

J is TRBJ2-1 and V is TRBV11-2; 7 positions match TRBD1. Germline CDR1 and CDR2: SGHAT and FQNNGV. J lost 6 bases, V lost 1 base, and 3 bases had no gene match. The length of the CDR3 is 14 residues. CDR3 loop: CASSLVTGFNEQFF. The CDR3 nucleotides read TGTGCCAGCAGCTTAGTGACAGGGTTCAATGAGCAGTTCTTC. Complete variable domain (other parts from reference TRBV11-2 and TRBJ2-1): EAGVAQSPRYKIIEKRQSVAFWCNPISGHATLYWYQQILGQGPKLLIQFQNNGVVDDSQLPKDRFSAERLKGVDSTLKIQPAKLEDSAVYLCASSLVTGFNEQFFGPGTRLTVL.

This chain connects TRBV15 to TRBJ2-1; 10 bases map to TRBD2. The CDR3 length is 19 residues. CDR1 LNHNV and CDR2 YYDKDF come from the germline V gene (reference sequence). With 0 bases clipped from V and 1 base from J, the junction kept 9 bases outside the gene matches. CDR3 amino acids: CATSRDLASGGGSYNEQFF. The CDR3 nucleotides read TGTGCCACCAGCAGAGATTTGGCTAGCGGGGGCGGATCCTACAATGAGCAGTTCTTC. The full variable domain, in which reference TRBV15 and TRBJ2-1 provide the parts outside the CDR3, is DAMVIQNPRYQVTQFGKPVTLSCSQTLNHNVMYWYQQKSSQAPKLLFHYYDKDFNNEADTPDNFQSRRPNTSFCFLDIRSPGLGDTAMYLCATSRDLASGGGSYNEQFFGPGTRLTVL.

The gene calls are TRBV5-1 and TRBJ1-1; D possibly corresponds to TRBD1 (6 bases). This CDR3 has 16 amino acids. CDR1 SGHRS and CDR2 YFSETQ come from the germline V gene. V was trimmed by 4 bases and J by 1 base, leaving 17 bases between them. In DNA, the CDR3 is TGCGCCAGCAGCATTGCAGGGGACCCCTCGAACACTGAAGCTTTCTTT. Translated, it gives CASSIAGDPSNTEAFF. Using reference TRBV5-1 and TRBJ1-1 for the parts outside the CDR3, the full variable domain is KAGVTQTPRYLIKTRGQQVTLSCSPISGHRSVSWYQQTPGQGLQFLFEYFSETQRNKGNFPGRFSGRQFSNSRSEMNVSTLELGDSALYLCASSIAGDPSNTEAFFGQGTRLTVV.

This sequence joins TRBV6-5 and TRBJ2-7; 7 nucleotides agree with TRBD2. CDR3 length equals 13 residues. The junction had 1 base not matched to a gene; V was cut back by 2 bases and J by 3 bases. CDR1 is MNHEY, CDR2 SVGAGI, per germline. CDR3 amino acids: CASSYERGYEQYF. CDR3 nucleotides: TGTGCCAGCAGTTACGAGCGGGGCTACGAGCAGTACTTC.

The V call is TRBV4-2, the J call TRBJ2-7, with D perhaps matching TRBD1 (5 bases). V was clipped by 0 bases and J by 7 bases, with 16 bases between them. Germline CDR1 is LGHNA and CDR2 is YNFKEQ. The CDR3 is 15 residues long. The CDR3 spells CASSQDEGAAMEQYF. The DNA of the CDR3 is TGTGCCAGCAGCCAAGACGAAGGGGCAGCGATGGAGCAGTACTTC.